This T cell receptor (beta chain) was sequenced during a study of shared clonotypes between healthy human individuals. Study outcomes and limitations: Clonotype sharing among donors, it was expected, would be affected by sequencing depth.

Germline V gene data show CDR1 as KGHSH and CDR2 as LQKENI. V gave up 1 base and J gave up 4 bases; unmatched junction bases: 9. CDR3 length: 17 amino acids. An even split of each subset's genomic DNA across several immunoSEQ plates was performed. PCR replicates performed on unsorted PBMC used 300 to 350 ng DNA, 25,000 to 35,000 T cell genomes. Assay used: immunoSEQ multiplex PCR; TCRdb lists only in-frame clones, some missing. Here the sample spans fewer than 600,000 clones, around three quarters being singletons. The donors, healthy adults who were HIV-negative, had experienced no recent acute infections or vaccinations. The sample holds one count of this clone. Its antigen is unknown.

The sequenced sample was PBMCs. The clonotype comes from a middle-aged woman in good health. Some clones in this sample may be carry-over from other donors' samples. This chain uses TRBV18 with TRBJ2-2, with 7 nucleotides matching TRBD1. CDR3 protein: CASSPRTRGQFTGELFF. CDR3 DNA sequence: TGTGCCAGCTCACCACGGACACGGGGACAGTTCACCGGGGAGCTGTTTTTT. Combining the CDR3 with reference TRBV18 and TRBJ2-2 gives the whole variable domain NAGVMQNPRHLVRRRGQEARLRCSPMKGHSHVYWYRQLPEEGLKFMVYLQKENIIDESGMPKERFSAEFPKEGPSILRIQQVVRGDSAAYFCASSPRTRGQFTGELFFGEGSRLTVL.